Listed here are 31 T cell receptor beta chains from one sample, sequenced in a study of blood T cells in healthy people across ages (dated by TCRdb to 2013 to 2016). Library generation was performed with 5' RACE. The sequencer listed for this sample is Illumina HiSeq 2500. A second roughly 7 to 12 cycle PCR used a sample-barcoded 5' primer and a J-beta primer mix. TCRdb reanalyzed the raw reads on its own, using fastp at Q25 for trimming and MiXCR for clone calling, and kept in-frame beta chains. When rows share a CDR3 protein, they turn into one entry using the most common DNA and genes. The sample includes over 1,300,000 distinct CDR3 sequences, with around 59% observed a single time. The ten largest clones capture 6.5% to 8.5% of the sample. Material for sequencing was blood. The receptor source for this set is a man younger than 35 in good health.

The chain couples TRBV6-5 to TRBJ2-1; D possibly uses TRBD1 or TRBD2 (5 bases each). Trimming left V 2 bases short and J 4 bases short, with 15 bases between. Germline CDR1 reads MNHEY; CDR2 reads SVGAGI. The CDR3 sequence is 16 residues long. CDR3 in DNA: TGTGCCAGCAGTTACGTCCCGGGGCCCCTTTACAATGAGCAGTTCTTC. Amino acid sequence: CASSYVPGPLYNEQFF.

J is TRBJ2-3 and V is TRBV4-1, with TRBD2 matching over 9 bases. CDR3 length: 17 residues. Germline CDR1 and CDR2: MGHRA and YSYEKL. After removal of 4 bases from V and 2 bases from J, the junction contained 10 bases not matched to a gene. CDR3 sequence: CASSRGLARSLTDTQYF. CDR3 nucleotide sequence: TGCGCCAGCAGCCGGGGACTAGCACGTTCCCTCACAGATACGCAGTATTTT.

The V call is TRBV7-9, the J call TRBJ2-5, with D unclear. Looked up from germline, CDR1 is SEHNR and CDR2 is FQNEAQ (reference sequence). The ends were cut back, 4 bases at V and 2 bases at J, with 11 bases in the middle. CDR3 length: 14 amino acids. This CDR3 reads CASSSALGQETQYF. The DNA for the CDR3 is TGTGCCAGCAGCTCAGCCCTAGGTCAAGAGACCCAGTACTTC.

The rearrangement joins TRBV27 to TRBJ2-3; D not resolved. CDR1 MNHEY and CDR2 SMNVEV come from the germline V gene (reference sequence). The CDR3 has 18 amino acids. Trimming left V 0 bases short and J 0 bases short, with 16 bases between. CDR3 coding DNA: TGTGCCAGCAGTTTATCCCGGGTGCAAGTGACTAGCACAGATACGCAGTATTTT. This gives the protein CASSLSRVQVTSTDTQYF.

The V gene is TRBV4-2, the J gene TRBJ2-7; no clear D gene. Germline CDR1 is LGHNA and CDR2 is YNFKEQ. The V end lost 0 bases, the J end lost 0 bases, and 12 bases lay between the germline ends. This CDR3 spans 16 amino acids. The CDR3 here is CASSQEPFESSYEQYF. The CDR3 DNA is TGTGCCAGCAGCCAAGAACCCTTTGAGAGCTCCTACGAGCAGTACTTC.

V usage is TRBV10-3 and J usage is TRBJ2-2; D unclear. The CDR3 contains 12 residues. Germline V gene data show CDR1 as ENHRY and CDR2 as SYGVKD. Deletions cut 6 bases from V and 5 bases from J, with 7 bases between. The CDR3 DNA follows: TGTGCCATCAGCCTGCGAACCGGGGAGCTGTTTTTT. The encoded protein is CAISLRTGELFF.

The CDR3 nucleotides are TGTGCCAGCACCGGACGGGGGGCTCTCTATGGCTACACCTTC. Protein product: CASTGRGALYGYTF. This chain connects TRBV7-9 to TRBJ1-2; D might be TRBD1 (6 bases). V lost 7 bases and J 4 bases, leaving 16 bases between the germline ends. The CDR3 length is 14 residues. CDR1 and CDR2 (germline): SEHNR, FQNEAQ (reference sequence).

J is TRBJ2-4 and V is TRBV20-1, with unresolved D. The DNA end is a closer match to TRBJ2-7, so the J assignment may be wrong. The germline gives CDR1 DFQATT, CDR2 SNEGSKA (reference sequence). CDR3 size: 11 residues. The CDR3 bases are TGCAGTGCTCGGCTAAACTACGAGCAGTACTTC. Translated, it gives CSARLNYEQYF.

The gene calls are TRBV2 and TRBJ1-5; D may be TRBD1 (6 bases). Per germline, CDR1 SNHLY and CDR2 FYNNEI. This CDR3 has 17 residues. V lost 6 bases and J 0 bases, leaving 18 bases between the germline ends. The CDR3 sequence is CASRSTGPMYSNQPQHF. The CDR3, as DNA: TGTGCCAGCAGATCGACAGGTCCGATGTATAGCAATCAGCCCCAGCATTTT. The full variable domain, with the rest looked up from reference TRBV2 and TRBJ1-5, is EPEVTQTPSHQVTQMGQEVILRCVPISNHLYFYWYRQILGQKVEFLVSFYNNEISEKSEIFDDQFSVERPDGSNFTLKIRSTKLEDSAMYFCASRSTGPMYSNQPQHFGDGTRLSIL.

About this clonotype itself: At one end the junction does not follow the germline gene, possibly because of a read error. V is TRBV14 and J is TRBJ2-1; D gene ambiguous. Germline lookup yields CDR1 SGHDN and CDR2 FVKESK. The CDR3 extends over 12 amino acids. The CDR3 here is CASSKDRVTQFF. In DNA, the CDR3 is TGTGCCAGCAGCAAAGATCGGGTCACGCAGTTCTTC.

This clonotype has just a few counts. The chain couples TRBV6-6 to TRBJ2-1; D ambiguous. V gave up 5 bases and J gave up 6 bases, with 14 bases separating them. Germline V gene lookup returns CDR1 MNHNY and CDR2 SVGAGI (reference sequence). This CDR3 is built from 14 residues. The chain's CDR3 is CASSQFSSPNEQFF. The CDR3 DNA reads as TGTGCCAGCAGTCAGTTTAGTAGCCCCAATGAGCAGTTCTTC.

The chain uses TRBV7-9 and TRBJ1-1; no clear D. This CDR3 has 15 residues. V was shortened by 4 bases and J by 0 bases, with 12 bases between the two germline ends. Germline values: CDR1 SEHNR, CDR2 FQNEAQ (reference sequence). The CDR3 here is CASSSPTSLNTEAFF. DNA of the CDR3: TGTGCCAGCAGCTCGCCGACAAGTTTGAACACTGAAGCTTTCTTT.

The sample holds many counts of this clonotype. The chain couples TRBV20-1 to TRBJ2-7; TRBD1 matches 7 bases. The CDR3 has 13 amino acids. V lost 1 base to trimming and J lost 3 bases; unmatched junction nucleotides: 3. Germline V gene data show CDR1 as DFQATT and CDR2 as SNEGSKA (reference sequence). The CDR3 coding sequence is TGCAGTGCTAGAGCAGGGACAGACTACGAGCAGTACTTC. It yields the protein CSARAGTDYEQYF.

The genes are TRBV28 and TRBJ2-5; 8 bases map to TRBD1. This CDR3 is 12 amino acids long. Trimming removed 9 bases from V and 3 bases from J; junction bases left unmatched: 3. The germline V gene encodes CDR1 MDHEN and CDR2 SYDVKM. CDR3 amino acids: CASSTGEETQYF. The DNA of the CDR3 is TGTGCCAGTTCGACAGGGGAAGAGACCCAGTACTTC. The whole variable domain, filled in from reference TRBV28 and TRBJ2-5, reads DVKVTQSSRYLVKRTGEKVFLECVQDMDHENMFWYRQDPGLGLRLIYFSYDVKMKEKGDIPEGYSVSREKKERFSLILESASTNQTSMYLCASSTGEETQYFGPGTRLLVL.

V is TRBV29-1 and J is TRBJ2-7; 8 bases map to TRBD2. The J segment lost 4 bases and the V segment lost 8 bases, leaving 13 bases of the junction unmatched. Germline assignment: CDR1 SQVTM and CDR2 ANQGSEA. The CDR3 loop spans 14 amino acids. CDR3 in amino acids: CSFTLDSGGYEQYF. CDR3 sequence (DNA): TGCAGCTTCACGCTCGACAGCGGGGGTTACGAGCAGTACTTC.

This chain connects TRBV5-1 to TRBJ2-3; no firm D call. The CDR3 has 15 amino acids. Deletions cut 4 bases from V and 0 bases from J, with 12 bases between. CDR1 is SGHRS, CDR2 YFSETQ, per germline. The CDR3 DNA reads as TGCGCCAGCAGCCGTGCCCTATCGAGCACAGATACGCAGTATTTT. Its translation: CASSRALSSTDTQYF.

The chain carries TRBV29-1 and TRBJ1-5; D gene uncertain. The length of the CDR3 is 13 residues. The germline V and J ends were trimmed by 4 bases and 4 bases, with 11 bases remaining between them. Germline assignment: CDR1 SQVTM and CDR2 ANQGSEA. CDR3 region: CSVVWGGNQPQHF. CDR3 coding DNA: TGCAGCGTTGTATGGGGTGGGAATCAGCCCCAGCATTTT.

A few counts support this clonotype. The chain has TRBV12-3 or TRBV12-4 and TRBJ1-2, with 7 bases aligning to TRBD1. The CDR3 has 12 residues. Trimming cost V 8 bases and J 6 bases; bases outside gene matches: 6. This chain's CDR3 is CASSEGGHGYTF. The CDR3 coding sequence is TGTGCCAGCTCTGAAGGGGGCCATGGCTACACCTTC.

This clonotype came up a few times. This sequence joins TRBV13 and TRBJ2-4; weak D call: TRBD1 (5 bases). Trimming removed 4 bases from V and 2 bases from J, with 9 bases in between. Germline V gene sequence: CDR1 PRHDT, CDR2 FYEKMQ (reference sequence). The CDR3 is 14 residues long. DNA of the CDR3: TGTGCCAGCAGCTCGGACACCACCAAAAACATTCAGTACTTC. Its protein is CASSSDTTKNIQYF.

The chain combines TRBV28 with TRBJ2-7; either TRBD1 or TRBD2 may fit D (5 bases each). Germline-derived CDR1 and CDR2 are MDHEN and SYDVKM. The V end lost 5 bases, the J end lost 1 base, and 18 bases lay between the germline ends. The CDR3 is 16 residues long. CDR3 loop: CASSGGRGAWSYEQYF. The CDR3 DNA reads as TGTGCCAGCAGTGGCGGTCGAGGGGCATGGTCCTACGAGCAGTACTTC.

The genes are TRBV4-1 and TRBJ2-1; D remains unclear. This CDR3 is built from 15 residues. V was cut by 4 bases and J by 8 bases, with 18 bases left in between. CDR1 is MGHRA, CDR2 YSYEKL, per germline. The CDR3 DNA reads as TGCGCCAGCAGCCCCCCCGAGGCGATGATCTATGAGCAGTTCTTC. This sequence encodes CASSPPEAMIYEQFF.

The genes are TRBV12-3 or TRBV12-4 and TRBJ2-4, with 7 bases matching TRBD2. The CDR3 runs 13 residues. After removal of 11 bases from V and 4 bases from J, the junction contained 8 bases not matched to a gene. For the CDR3, the DNA is TGTGCCTGCGATAGGCGGGAGAAAAACATTCAGTACTTC. Translated: CACDRREKNIQYF.

Note on this clonotype: A read error may be the cause here, since a much bigger clone is one base away. The CDR3 does not end in the conserved phenylalanine or tryptophan, so this is likely a read error. V is TRBV27 and J is TRBJ1-2; D is unresolved. This CDR3 has 15 amino acids. V lost 2 bases and J lost 2, with 12 bases in between. Germline V CDR1 and CDR2: MNHEY, SMNVEV (reference sequence). Here the CDR3 reads CASSLRLGTNYGYTC. For the CDR3, the DNA is TGTGCCAGCAGTTTAAGGTTAGGCACAAACTATGGCTACACCTGC.

The chain links TRBV20-1 to TRBJ1-2; 9 nucleotides agree with TRBD1. The CDR3 has 13 residues. In germline, CDR1 is DFQATT, CDR2 SNEGSKA (reference sequence). Trimming cost V 6 bases and J 7 bases; bases outside gene matches: 9. CDR3 amino acids: CSAVLDRGVGYTF. CDR3 sequence (DNA): TGCAGTGCCGTACTGGACAGGGGTGTTGGCTACACCTTC.

The V and J genes are TRBV4-1 and TRBJ1-2; D ambiguous. Per germline, CDR1 MGHRA and CDR2 YSYEKL. This CDR3 has 14 residues. V lost 0 bases and J 4 bases, leaving 9 bases between the germline ends. The CDR3 region is CASSQETASYGYTF. The DNA of the CDR3 is TGCGCCAGCAGCCAAGAAACAGCTTCCTATGGCTACACCTTC.

The chain has TRBV4-1 and TRBJ2-5; D may correspond to TRBD1 or TRBD2 (5 bases each). The CDR3 covers 13 residues. Trimming pared 6 bases from V and 11 bases from J, leaving 19 bases between. Germline V gene lookup returns CDR1 MGHRA and CDR2 YSYEKL. In DNA form, the CDR3 reads TGCGCCAGCAGAGGATGGGGGTCAAATGAGCAGTACTTC. Translation gives CASRGWGSNEQYF.

This clonotype appeared once. The chain is built from TRBV9 and TRBJ2-7; 10 nucleotides line up with TRBD1. This CDR3 region has 17 residues. Trimming at V came to 3 bases and at J to 0 bases, leaving 9 bases not matched to a gene. Germline CDR1 reads SGDLS; CDR2 reads YYNGEE. The CDR3 coding sequence is TGTGCCAGCAGCGCCTCCGGGACAGGGGACCTCTCCTACGAGCAGTACTTC. Translated: CASSASGTGDLSYEQYF.

V gene TRBV10-3 combines with J gene TRBJ2-3, with 8 bases lining up with TRBD1. The CDR3 is 14 amino acids. V lost 3 bases, J lost 6 bases, and 5 bases stayed unmatched. CDR1 is ENHRY, CDR2 SYGVKD, per germline. Here the CDR3 DNA reads TGTGCCATCAGTGACAACAGACAGGGGGATACGCAGTATTTT. Translated: CAISDNRQGDTQYF.

This clonotype was counted a few times. The genes are TRBV10-3 and TRBJ2-1; D is ambiguous. CDR3 length: 15 amino acids. The V end lost 2 bases, the J end lost 9 bases, and 17 bases lay between the germline ends. Germline V gene lookup returns CDR1 ENHRY and CDR2 SYGVKD. The CDR3 spells CAISEPRGISGEQFF. DNA for the CDR3: TGTGCCATCAGTGAGCCCCGAGGAATATCGGGTGAGCAGTTCTTC.

V usage is TRBV4-1 and J usage is TRBJ1-1; D is undetermined. The germline V and J ends were trimmed by 0 bases and 0 bases, with 11 bases remaining between them. Germline V lookup: CDR1 MGHRA, CDR2 YSYEKL. The CDR3 sequence is 16 residues long. DNA of the CDR3: TGCGCCAGCAGCCAAGATCTGGGCCTAATGAACACTGAAGCTTTCTTT. Its protein is CASSQDLGLMNTEAFF.

The rearrangement joins TRBV20-1 to TRBJ2-3, with D possibly TRBD2 on 7 matching bases. Germline lookup yields CDR1 DFQATT and CDR2 SNEGSKA (reference sequence). Deletions cut 7 bases from V and 9 bases from J, with 14 bases between. The CDR3 consists of 11 residues. CDR3: CSEGEGDTQYF. DNA for the CDR3: TGCAGTGAGGGGGAGGGAGACACGCAGTATTTT.